The present entry profiles one TCR beta chain with its context. Its specificity is not known. The record originates from a study of T cells expressing NK-cell markers. There are 16 residues in the CDR3. The V gene's germline CDR1 is SGHTA and CDR2 FQGTGA. TCRdb reprocessed the 5' RACE reads, keeping one entry per CDR3 protein, no DNA. Recorded for this sample: under 500,000 distinct CDR3 sequences. Study-level results: As a fraction of CD8+ T cells, dominant NKG2C+ clonotypes reached about 1.0-7.0% in six donors.

This chain uses TRBV7-3 with TRBJ2-2; TCRdb designates TRBD2, a call that cannot be tested without DNA. This TCR came from a woman aged 18 to 75 in good health. The sample taken for sequencing was blood T cells: a sorted CD56 or NKG2C T cell subset, CD4+ or CD8+ T cells, or bulk PBMC T cells (not recorded which). The CDR3: CASSKGLAGNTGELFF.